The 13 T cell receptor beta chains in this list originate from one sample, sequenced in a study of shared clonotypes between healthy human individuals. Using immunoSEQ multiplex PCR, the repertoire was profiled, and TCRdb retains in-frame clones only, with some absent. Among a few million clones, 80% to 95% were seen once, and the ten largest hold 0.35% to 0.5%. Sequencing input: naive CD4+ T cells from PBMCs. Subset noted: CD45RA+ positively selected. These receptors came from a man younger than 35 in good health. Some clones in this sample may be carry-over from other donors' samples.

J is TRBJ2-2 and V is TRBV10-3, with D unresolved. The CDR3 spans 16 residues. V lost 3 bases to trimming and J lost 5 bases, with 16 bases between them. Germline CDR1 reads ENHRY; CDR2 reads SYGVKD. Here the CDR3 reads CAISDLGSRVTGELFF. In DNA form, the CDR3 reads TGTGCCATCAGTGACCTTGGTAGCAGAGTTACCGGGGAGCTGTTTTTT.

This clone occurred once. The CDR3 here is CASSSRVDRGAFF. In nucleotides, the CDR3 is TGTGCCAGCAGCTCCCGGGTTGACAGGGGAGCTTTCTTT. The chain carries TRBV7-9 and TRBJ1-1; 8 bases are a match to TRBD1. Germline values: CDR1 SEHNR, CDR2 FQNEAQ (reference sequence). Trimming at V came to 4 bases and at J to 10 bases, leaving 8 bases not matched to a gene. CDR3 size: 13 residues.

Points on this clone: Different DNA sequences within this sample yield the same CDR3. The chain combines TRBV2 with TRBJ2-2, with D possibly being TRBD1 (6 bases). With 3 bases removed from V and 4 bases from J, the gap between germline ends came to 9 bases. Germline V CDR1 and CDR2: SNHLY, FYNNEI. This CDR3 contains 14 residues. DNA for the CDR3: TGTGCCAGCAGTGATCACAGGGTCACCGGGGAGCTGTTTTTT. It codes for CASSDHRVTGELFF.

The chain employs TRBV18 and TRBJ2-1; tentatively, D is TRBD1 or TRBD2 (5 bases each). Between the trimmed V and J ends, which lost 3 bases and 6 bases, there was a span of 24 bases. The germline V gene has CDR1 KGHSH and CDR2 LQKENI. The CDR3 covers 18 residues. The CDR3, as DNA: TGTGCCAGCTCACCTTCCCTAGGGGCAGGGAGAAGGGGCAATGAGCAGTTCTTC. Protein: CASSPSLGAGRRGNEQFF.

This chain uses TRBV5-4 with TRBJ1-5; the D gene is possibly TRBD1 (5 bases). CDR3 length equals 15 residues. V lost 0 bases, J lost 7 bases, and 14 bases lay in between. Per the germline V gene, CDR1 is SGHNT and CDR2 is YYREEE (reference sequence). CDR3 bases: TGTGCCAGCAGCTTGGGGAGTGGGGGGAACCAGCCCCAGCATTTT. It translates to CASSLGSGGNQPQHF.

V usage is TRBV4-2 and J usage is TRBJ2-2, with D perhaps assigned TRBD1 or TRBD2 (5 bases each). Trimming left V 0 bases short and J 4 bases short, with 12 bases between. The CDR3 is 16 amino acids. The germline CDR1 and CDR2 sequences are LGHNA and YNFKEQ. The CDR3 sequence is CASSQDYGGATGELFF. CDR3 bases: TGTGCCAGCAGCCAAGATTATGGGGGTGCCACCGGGGAGCTGTTTTTT.

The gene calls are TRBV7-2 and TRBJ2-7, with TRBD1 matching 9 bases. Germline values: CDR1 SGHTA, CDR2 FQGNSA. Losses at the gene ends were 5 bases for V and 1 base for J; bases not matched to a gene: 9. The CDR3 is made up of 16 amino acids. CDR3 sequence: CASSTGGAQPSYEQYF. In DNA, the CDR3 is TGTGCCAGCAGCACAGGGGGCGCCCAACCTTCCTACGAGCAGTACTTC.

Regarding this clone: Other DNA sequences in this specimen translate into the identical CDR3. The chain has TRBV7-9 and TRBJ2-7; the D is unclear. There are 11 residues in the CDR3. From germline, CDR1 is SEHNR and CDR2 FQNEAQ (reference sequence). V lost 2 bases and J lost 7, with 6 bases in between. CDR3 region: CASSLIGEQYF. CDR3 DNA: TGTGCCAGCAGCTTAATAGGAGAGCAGTACTTC.

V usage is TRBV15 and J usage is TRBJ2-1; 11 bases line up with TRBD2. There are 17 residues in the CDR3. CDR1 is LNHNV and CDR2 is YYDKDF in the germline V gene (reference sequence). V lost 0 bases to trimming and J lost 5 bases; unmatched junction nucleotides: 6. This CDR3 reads CATSRDLTSGANNEQFF. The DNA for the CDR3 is TGTGCCACCAGCAGAGATCTGACTAGCGGGGCCAACAATGAGCAGTTCTTC.

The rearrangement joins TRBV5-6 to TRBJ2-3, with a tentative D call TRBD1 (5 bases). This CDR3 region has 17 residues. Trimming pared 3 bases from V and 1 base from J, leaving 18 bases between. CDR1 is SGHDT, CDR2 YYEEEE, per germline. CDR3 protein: CASSYHLDRWRTDTQYF. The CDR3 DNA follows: TGTGCCAGCAGCTACCATCTCGACAGATGGCGCACAGATACGCAGTATTTT.

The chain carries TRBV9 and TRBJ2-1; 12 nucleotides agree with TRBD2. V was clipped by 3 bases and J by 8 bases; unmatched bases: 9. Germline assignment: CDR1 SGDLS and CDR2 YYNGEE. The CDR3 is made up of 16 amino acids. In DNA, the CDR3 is TGTGCCAGCAGCGCCTTGACTAGCGGGAGCTCGGATGAGCAGTTCTTC. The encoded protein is CASSALTSGSSDEQFF.

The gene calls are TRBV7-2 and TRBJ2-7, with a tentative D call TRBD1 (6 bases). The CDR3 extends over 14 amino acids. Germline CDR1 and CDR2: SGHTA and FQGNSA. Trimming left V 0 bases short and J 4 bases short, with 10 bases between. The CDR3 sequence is CASSLAWGRYEQYF. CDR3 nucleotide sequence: TGTGCCAGCAGCTTAGCGTGGGGGCGGTACGAGCAGTACTTC.

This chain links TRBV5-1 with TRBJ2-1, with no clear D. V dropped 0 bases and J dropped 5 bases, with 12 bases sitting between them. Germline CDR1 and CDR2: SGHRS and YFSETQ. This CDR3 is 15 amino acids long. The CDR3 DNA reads TGCGCCAGCAGCTTGGCGCCCACGGTGGACAATGAGCAGTTCTTC. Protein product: CASSLAPTVDNEQFF. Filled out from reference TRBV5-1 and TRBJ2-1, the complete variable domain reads KAGVTQTPRYLIKTRGQQVTLSCSPISGHRSVSWYQQTPGQGLQFLFEYFSETQRNKGNFPGRFSGRQFSNSRSEMNVSTLELGDSALYLCASSLAPTVDNEQFFGPGTRLTVL.